One sample yielded the 32 T cell receptor beta chains listed below, sequenced in a study of CD8 T cells in ankylosing spondylitis. TCRdb used MiXCR to reprocess the 5' RACE reads, holding one entry per CDR3 protein. The sample lists 200,000 to 250,000 distinct CDR3 sequences, roughly 10% occurring once. Sequenced: blood, either unsorted or a sorted T cell fraction (not recorded which). The receptors shown here come from a male donor with ankylosing spondylitis or in good health (not recorded which).

At least ten counts were recorded for this clonotype. The chain recombines TRBV12-3 or TRBV12-4 with TRBJ1-1; the D is unclear. V shed 3 bases and J shed 6 bases, with 11 bases lying between them. The CDR3 spans 13 residues. The CDR3 DNA sequence: TGTGCCAGCAGTTTTTTGAGTCAGGCTGAAGCTTTCTTT. Its translation is CASSFLSQAEAFF.

This clonotype was seen at least ten times. The chain has TRBV7-9 and TRBJ2-1; TRBD2 aligns across 10 bases. There are 16 residues in the CDR3. Trimming at V came to 0 bases and at J to 2 bases, leaving 1 base not matched to a gene. Germline CDR1 is SEHNR and CDR2 is FQNEAQ (reference sequence). The CDR3 region has the DNA TGTGCCAGCAGCTTAGCTAGCGGGGGGCCCTACAATGAGCAGTTCTTC. Translating gives CASSLASGGPYNEQFF.

The sample holds many counts of this clonotype. Compared with germline, one end of the junction differs, possibly owing to a read error. This rearrangement joins TRBV12-3 or TRBV12-4 to TRBJ2-5; D may correspond to TRBD1 or TRBD2 (5 bases each). The CDR3 spans 14 residues. The CDR3 DNA reads as TGTGCCAGCAGTTCTTCTAACGTTCGGGACCCCCGAGGCTTC. Translation gives CASSSSNVRDPRGF.

This clonotype appeared a few times. The V call is TRBV19, the J call TRBJ1-6, with 8 bases identical to TRBD1. Germline trimming cut 7 bases from V and 7 bases from J; bases unmatched to any gene: 6. There are 14 residues in the CDR3. Per germline, CDR1 LNHDA and CDR2 SQIVND (reference sequence). The CDR3 sequence: CASKADRENSPLHF. CDR3 sequence (DNA): TGTGCCAGTAAGGCGGACAGGGAAAATTCACCCCTCCACTTT. Drawing the rest from reference TRBV19 and TRBJ1-6, the complete variable domain is DGGITQSPKYLFRKEGQNVTLSCEQNLNHDAMYWYRQDPGQGLRLIYYSQIVNDFQKGDIAEGYSVSREKKESFPLTVTSAQKNPTAFYLCASKADRENSPLHFGNGTRLTVT.

This clonotype was detected ten times or more. The V call is TRBV6-1, the J call TRBJ1-2; unclear D gene. Trimming left V 8 bases short and J 2 bases short, with 24 bases between. Germline lookup yields CDR1 MNHNS and CDR2 SASEGT. The CDR3 is 17 residues long. The DNA of the CDR3 is TGTGCCAGCCTTTCTACCACCGTCAGAAACTTCAACTATGGCTACACCTTC. This translates into CASLSTTVRNFNYGYTF.

V gene TRBV29-1 combines with J gene TRBJ2-3, with 9 nucleotides matching TRBD1. Germline V gene sequence: CDR1 SQVTM, CDR2 ANQGSEA. CDR3 length: 14 amino acids. Losses at the gene ends were 4 bases for V and 0 bases for J; bases not matched to a gene: 2. CDR3 residues: CSVVQGASTDTQYF. DNA of the CDR3: TGCAGCGTTGTACAGGGGGCAAGCACAGATACGCAGTATTTT.

This clonotype showed up many times. The rearrangement links TRBV29-1 to TRBJ1-5; 8 bases map to TRBD1. Germline CDR1 SQVTM, CDR2 ANQGSEA. The CDR3 extends over 14 amino acids. V shed 4 bases, J shed 2 bases, and the junction held 4 bases outside the gene matches. CDR3 region: CSVAQTGGNQPQHF. The DNA of the CDR3 is TGCAGCGTTGCTCAGACAGGGGGCAATCAGCCCCAGCATTTT. The entire variable domain, with the rest obtained from reference TRBV29-1 and TRBJ1-5, is as follows: SAVISQKPSRDICQRGTSLTIQCQVDSQVTMMFWYRQQPGQSLTLIATANQGSEATYESGFVIDKFPISRPNLTFSTLTVSNMSPEDSSIYLCSVAQTGGNQPQHFGDGTRLSIL.

Only a few counts were recorded for this clonotype. The V gene is TRBV20-1, the J gene TRBJ2-5; the D gene is possibly TRBD2 (5 bases). The CDR3 consists of 13 residues. V lost 6 bases to trimming and J lost 4 bases, with 15 bases between them. The germline V gene has CDR1 DFQATT and CDR2 SNEGSKA (reference sequence). The CDR3 loop is CSAPAGGRETQYF. CDR3 sequence (DNA): TGCAGTGCCCCTGCGGGCGGACGAGAGACCCAGTACTTC.

This clonotype was counted ten times or more. V gene TRBV5-1 combines with J gene TRBJ2-3; TRBD2 matches 12 bases. This CDR3 has 16 amino acids. Trimming cost V 3 bases and J 5 bases; bases outside gene matches: 7. Germline CDR1 reads SGHRS; CDR2 reads YFSETQ. The CDR3 sequence: CASSYITSGGQDTQYF. CDR3 DNA: TGCGCCAGCAGCTATATTACTAGCGGGGGGCAAGATACGCAGTATTTT.

This clonotype was counted a single time. One junction end does not reproduce the germline sequence, and a read error may be involved. The chain uses TRBV28 and TRBJ1-5; a possible D gene is TRBD1 (5 bases). Per germline, CDR1 MDHEN and CDR2 SYDVKM. CDR3 length: 12 residues. The CDR3 nucleotides read TGTACCAGCAGTTTATCCCGGGACTGGTCGCATTTT. The encoded protein is CTSSLSRDWSHF. Based on the CDR3 plus reference TRBV28 and TRBJ1-5, the full variable domain is DVKVTQSSRYLVKRTGEKVFLECVQDMDHENMFWYRQDPGLGLRLIYFSYDVKMKEKGDIPEGYSVSREKKERFSLILESASTNQTSMYLCTSSLSRDWSHFGDGTRLSIL.

The table lists this clonotype with many counts. This chain uses TRBV20-1 with TRBJ1-1; no firm D call. V lost 3 bases and J 8 bases, leaving 10 bases between the germline ends. In germline, CDR1 is DFQATT, CDR2 SNEGSKA (reference sequence). This CDR3 region has 11 residues. The CDR3 DNA follows: TGCAGTGCTAGTTTGGGCAGGGAAGCTTTCTTT. This translates into CSASLGREAFF.

The table lists this clonotype with many counts. The chain joins TRBV3-1 to TRBJ2-7, with D hard to call. The germline V gene encodes CDR1 LGHDT and CDR2 YNNKEL (reference sequence). The germline V and J ends were trimmed by 0 bases and 0 bases, with 3 bases remaining between them. The CDR3 runs 13 residues. CDR3 protein: CASSQDSSYEQYF. CDR3 nucleotides: TGTGCCAGCAGCCAAGACAGCTCCTACGAGCAGTACTTC.

V and J are TRBV20-1 and TRBJ1-4; maybe TRBD1 (6 bases). The germline gives CDR1 DFQATT, CDR2 SNEGSKA (reference sequence). The CDR3 extends over 17 amino acids. Trimming stripped 3 bases from V and 2 bases from J, with 19 bases between. The CDR3 DNA is TGCAGTGCTAGCCTCCCCTGGGGGGGCGACACTAATGAAAAACTGTTTTTT. Translation gives CSASLPWGGDTNEKLFF.

This clonotype appeared many times. The genes are TRBV5-1 and TRBJ1-4; 12 bases match TRBD1. After removal of 4 bases from V and 2 bases from J, the junction contained 3 bases not matched to a gene. Germline assignment: CDR1 SGHRS and CDR2 YFSETQ. The length of the CDR3 is 16 residues. CDR3 DNA sequence: TGCGCCAGCAGCCCCGGGACAGGGGGCACTAATGAAAAACTGTTTTTT. It yields the protein CASSPGTGGTNEKLFF.

Ten or more counts support this clonotype. The chain uses TRBV5-1 and TRBJ1-6; 7 bases align to TRBD1. Per the germline V gene, CDR1 is SGHRS and CDR2 is YFSETQ. CDR3 length: 16 amino acids. The V and J ends lost 4 bases and 7 bases, in that order; junction bases with no gene match: 11. CDR3 bases: TGCGCCAGCAGCACCGGACAGGAATCGGGAAATTCACCCCTCCACTTT. It translates to CASSTGQESGNSPLHF.

The chain joins TRBV2 to TRBJ2-2; D unresolved. The CDR3 runs to 16 residues. Germline V gene data show CDR1 as SNHLY and CDR2 as FYNNEI. Trimming took off 7 bases at V and 1 base at J, with 16 bases between the two ends. The chain's CDR3 is CASTPRALLNTGELFF. CDR3 DNA: TGTGCCAGCACTCCCCGGGCCCTCCTGAACACCGGGGAGCTGTTTTTT.

This clonotype was detected ten times or more. The CDR3 DNA reads TGTGCCAGCAGCCCCCCCCGGGACAGGGTCCACAATGAGCAGTTCTTC. Its translation: CASSPPRDRVHNEQFF. The chain has TRBV7-3 and TRBJ2-1; 9 bases are a match to TRBD1. Losses at the gene ends were 5 bases for V and 5 bases for J; bases not matched to a gene: 10. Germline V gives CDR1 SGHTA, CDR2 FQGTGA. The CDR3 is made up of 16 amino acids.

This clonotype was detected a few times. The CDR3 loop is CATTGAISSYEQYF. The CDR3 DNA is TGTGCCACCACGGGGGCCATCAGCTCCTACGAGCAGTACTTC. The J gene is TRBJ2-7, the V gene TRBV28; D may be TRBD1 or TRBD2 (6 bases each). The CDR3 is made up of 14 amino acids. Trimming took off 10 bases at V and 0 bases at J, with 16 bases between the two ends. Germline CDR1 MDHEN, CDR2 SYDVKM. The full variable domain, its missing parts supplied by reference TRBV28 and TRBJ2-7, is DVKVTQSSRYLVKRTGEKVFLECVQDMDHENMFWYRQDPGLGLRLIYFSYDVKMKEKGDIPEGYSVSREKKERFSLILESASTNQTSMYLCATTGAISSYEQYFGPGTRLTVT.

This clonotype was detected a few times. The CDR3: CASSEGAGEAYEQYF. CDR3 coding DNA: TGTGCCAGCAGTGAAGGAGCGGGGGAGGCCTACGAGCAGTACTTC. The rearrangement links TRBV2 to TRBJ2-7; 8 bases are a match to TRBD2. V lost 1 base and J lost 2; bases outside the gene matches: 4. The CDR3 totals 15 residues. CDR1 and CDR2 (germline): SNHLY, FYNNEI.

At least ten counts were recorded for this clonotype. This sequence joins TRBV3-1 and TRBJ2-3; 9 bases match TRBD2. CDR1 LGHDT and CDR2 YNNKEL come from the germline V gene (reference sequence). The CDR3 spans 16 residues. Trimming removed 2 bases from V and 0 bases from J; junction bases left unmatched: 3. CDR3 region: CASSQPLAGSTDTQYF. The CDR3 DNA follows: TGTGCCAGCAGCCAACCTCTAGCGGGGAGCACAGATACGCAGTATTTT.

In its sample, this clonotype was seen a few times. The DNA for the CDR3 is TGTGCCAGCAACCAAGGGAGGGGCCCCAAAGAGACCCAGTACTTC. Amino acid sequence: CASNQGRGPKETQYF. The chain joins TRBV12-3 or TRBV12-4 to TRBJ2-5, with TRBD2 identical over 7 bases. With 7 bases clipped from V and 3 bases from J, the junction kept 11 bases outside the gene matches. This CDR3 has 15 amino acids.

This clonotype showed up many times. J is TRBJ2-1 and V is TRBV7-2; 12 bases are shared with TRBD2. This CDR3 has 16 residues. Germline V gene sequence: CDR1 SGHTA, CDR2 FQGNSA. V was pared by 3 bases and J by 5 bases, with 5 bases of the junction left unmatched. The CDR3 sequence: CASSFPSGGADNEQFF. In nucleotides, the CDR3 is TGTGCCAGCAGCTTCCCTAGCGGGGGGGCCGACAATGAGCAGTTCTTC.

About this clonotype itself: The junction does not match germline at one end; this may be a read error. The V gene is TRBV7-7, the J gene TRBJ1-1, with D tentatively TRBD1 (6 bases). The length of the CDR3 is 14 residues. The germline CDR1 and CDR2 sequences are SSHAT and FNYEAQ (reference sequence). The CDR3 nucleotides read TGTGCTAGCAGCCCAGCCAGGGGGAACACTGAAGCTTTCTTT. It is translated as CASSPARGNTEAFF.

This clonotype was seen more than once but under ten times. This chain connects TRBV7-2 to TRBJ1-2, with TRBD1 identical over 8 bases. With 4 bases clipped from V and 8 bases from J, the junction kept 9 bases outside the gene matches. The CDR3 has 14 residues. Germline V gene lookup returns CDR1 SGHTA and CDR2 FQGNSA. CDR3 sequence reads: CASSSTPGTGGYTF. DNA for the CDR3: TGTGCCAGCAGCTCCACCCCCGGGACAGGCGGCTACACCTTC.

The table lists this clonotype with many counts. The rearrangement uses TRBV15 and TRBJ2-5; 9 positions agree with TRBD2. The CDR3 runs to 17 residues. Germline V gene data show CDR1 as LNHNV and CDR2 as YYDKDF (reference sequence). V shed 0 bases, J shed 5 bases, and the junction held 10 bases outside the gene matches. The CDR3, as DNA: TGTGCCACCAGCAGAGAGGCTAGCGGGAACCCTCGGGAGACCCAGTACTTC. This translates into CATSREASGNPRETQYF.

This clonotype was seen many times. V and J are TRBV7-9 and TRBJ2-1, with D perhaps matching TRBD2 (7 bases). This CDR3 comprises 15 residues. Germline V CDR1 and CDR2: SEHNR, FQNEAQ (reference sequence). V lost 1 base and J lost 5, with 12 bases in between. CDR3 in amino acids: CASSLVRGLDNEQFF. The DNA of the CDR3 is TGTGCCAGCAGCTTAGTGCGGGGGCTGGACAATGAGCAGTTCTTC.

This clonotype has only a few counts. The J gene is TRBJ1-1, the V gene TRBV20-1; D is unresolved. The CDR3 is made up of 15 amino acids. Germline-derived CDR1 and CDR2 are DFQATT and SNEGSKA (reference sequence). The germline V and J ends were trimmed by 6 bases and 0 bases, with 17 bases remaining between them. The CDR3 here is CSAQDIRIMNTEAFF. CDR3 bases: TGCAGTGCCCAAGACATTCGCATCATGAACACTGAAGCTTTCTTT.

A few counts support this clonotype. The chain uses TRBV15 and TRBJ2-5, with D perhaps TRBD2 (5 bases). The CDR3 is 14 residues long. V lost 6 bases and J lost 0, with 11 bases in between. Germline CDR1 LNHNV, CDR2 YYDKDF (reference sequence). CDR3: CATSQDLNQETQYF. The CDR3 region has the DNA TGTGCCACCAGTCAGGACTTGAACCAAGAGACCCAGTACTTC.

This clonotype has a count of ten or more. V is TRBV5-1 and J is TRBJ2-2; D is possibly TRBD2 (6 bases). The ends were cut back, 6 bases at V and 3 bases at J, with 15 bases in the middle. CDR3 length: 15 residues. The germline V gene encodes CDR1 SGHRS and CDR2 YFSETQ. CDR3 in DNA: TGCGCCAGCACCCCACGGGGGACGGACACCGGGGAGCTGTTTTTT. It encodes CASTPRGTDTGELFF.

This clonotype was picked up many times. This sequence joins TRBV18 and TRBJ2-1, with D uncertain. CDR1 and CDR2 from the germline V gene are KGHSH and LQKENI. Trimming removed 6 bases at V and 0 bases at J, with 12 bases between. CDR3 length equals 15 residues. CDR3 residues: CASSNGPSSYNEQFF. As DNA, the CDR3 is TGTGCCAGCTCCAATGGACCCAGCTCCTACAATGAGCAGTTCTTC.

This clonotype was counted between two and nine times. The gene calls are TRBV7-8 and TRBJ1-5; D is undetermined. V was trimmed by 2 bases and J by 0 bases, leaving 11 bases between them. The CDR3 sequence is 16 residues long. The germline V gene encodes CDR1 SGHVS and CDR2 FQNEAQ. The CDR3 is CASSLMGSLSNQPQHF. In DNA form, the CDR3 reads TGTGCCAGCAGCTTAATGGGCAGCCTTAGCAATCAGCCCCAGCATTTT.

The sample holds many counts of this clonotype. The V gene is TRBV7-8, the J gene TRBJ1-5, with 9 nucleotides matching TRBD1. V lost 5 bases, J lost 6 bases, and 8 bases stayed unmatched. CDR3 length equals 15 residues. Germline lookup yields CDR1 SGHVS and CDR2 FQNEAQ. CDR3 nucleotide sequence: TGTGCCAGCAGCCGCGTACAGGGGGCGGCTCAGCCCCAGCATTTT. Amino acids: CASSRVQGAAQPQHF.